The 12 T cell receptor beta chains below all came from one sample that was sequenced in a study of shared clonotypes between healthy human individuals. TCRdb's copy holds only in-frame clones and misses some; the assay was immunoSEQ multiplex PCR. This sample has more than 550,000 clones, with about 90% found just once. Input material: memory CD8+ T cells from PBMCs. Stated subset: CD45RO+ cells pooled with CCR7-negative TemRA cells. The receptors shown here come from a man aged 18-30 years in good health. Some clones in this sample may be carry-over from other donors' samples.

J is TRBJ1-3 and V is TRBV18; D is ambiguous. Trimming removed 3 bases from V and 1 base from J, with 16 bases in between. The CDR3 spans 17 residues. Germline V gene data show CDR1 as KGHSH and CDR2 as LQKENI. This chain's CDR3 is CASSPWTDSSSGNTIYF. In DNA, the CDR3 is TGTGCCAGCTCACCCTGGACCGATTCATCGTCTGGAAACACCATATATTTT. The full variable domain, with the rest looked up from reference TRBV18 and TRBJ1-3, is NAGVMQNPRHLVRRRGQEARLRCSPMKGHSHVYWYRQLPEEGLKFMVYLQKENIIDESGMPKERFSAEFPKEGPSILRIQQVVRGDSAAYFCASSPWTDSSSGNTIYFGEGSWLTVV.

The chain links TRBV11-2 to TRBJ2-1, with D perhaps matching TRBD2 (5 bases). V gave up 8 bases and J gave up 9 bases, with 11 bases separating them. The CDR3 runs to 11 residues. CDR1 and CDR2 (germline): SGHAT, FQNNGV. CDR3 nucleotide sequence: TGTGCCAGCTACGCCCGGGGTGAGCAGTTCTTC. This sequence encodes CASYARGEQFF. Full variable domain (outside the CDR3, taken from reference TRBV11-2 and TRBJ2-1): EAGVAQSPRYKIIEKRQSVAFWCNPISGHATLYWYQQILGQGPKLLIQFQNNGVVDDSQLPKDRFSAERLKGVDSTLKIQPAKLEDSAVYLCASYARGEQFFGPGTRLTVL.

The V gene is TRBV5-6, the J gene TRBJ2-7; 11 bases map to TRBD2. The CDR3 loop spans 18 amino acids. Germline V CDR1 and CDR2: SGHDT, YYEEEE. Trimming at V came to 2 bases and at J to 7 bases, leaving 17 bases not matched to a gene. DNA of the CDR3: TGTGCCAGCAGCTTCCAGACTAGCGGGGAGTATTGGGGGGAAGAGCAGTACTTC. It codes for CASSFQTSGEYWGEEQYF.

The chain has TRBV19 and TRBJ1-5; 7 bases align to TRBD1. The CDR3 loop spans 15 amino acids. Trimming cost V 1 base and J 7 bases; bases outside gene matches: 7. Germline V lookup: CDR1 LNHDA, CDR2 SQIVND (reference sequence). CDR3 loop: CASSIGQGVGQPQHF. CDR3 nucleotide sequence: TGTGCCAGTAGTATAGGTCAGGGGGTCGGGCAGCCCCAGCATTTT.

CDR3 residues: CASSERDSPPEGYTF. The CDR3 DNA is TGTGCCAGCAGCGAGAGGGACAGTCCTCCTGAGGGCTACACCTTC. The J gene is TRBJ1-2, the V gene TRBV13; 7 nucleotides agree with TRBD1. Trimming at V came to 5 bases and at J to 8 bases, leaving 14 bases not matched to a gene. CDR1 and CDR2 (germline): PRHDT, FYEKMQ (reference sequence). There are 15 residues in the CDR3.

This clone was counted at least ten times. Other DNA sequences in the same sample also yield this CDR3. The chain employs TRBV27 and TRBJ1-4, with 7 bases fitting TRBD1. From germline, CDR1 is MNHEY and CDR2 SMNVEV (reference sequence). V dropped 0 bases and J dropped 5; count of bases not matched to a gene: 18. The CDR3 has 20 amino acids. This CDR3 is CASSLSPPGGVYPLNEKLFF. As DNA, the CDR3 is TGTGCCAGCAGTTTATCCCCACCAGGGGGGGTTTACCCCCTAAATGAAAAACTGTTTTTT.

The chain couples TRBV28 to TRBJ2-7; the match to TRBD1 covers 8 bases. Trimming removed 5 bases from V and 0 bases from J; junction bases left unmatched: 12. The germline CDR1 and CDR2 sequences are MDHEN and SYDVKM. The CDR3 spans 17 residues. The CDR3 DNA follows: TGTGCCAGCAGTACGAGATGGACAGGGAGGAGCTCCTACGAGCAGTACTTC. It translates to CASSTRWTGRSSYEQYF.

The genes are TRBV27 and TRBJ2-7, with D unclear. This CDR3 spans 14 amino acids. V was cut by 0 bases and J by 6 bases, with 12 bases left in between. The germline V gene encodes CDR1 MNHEY and CDR2 SMNVEV (reference sequence). DNA of the CDR3: TGTGCCAGCAGTTTATCTCGGGTAGCTGGCGAGCAGTACTTC. Protein: CASSLSRVAGEQYF.

The chain combines TRBV7-9 with TRBJ2-7; D is tentatively TRBD1 or TRBD2 (5 bases each). Per the germline V gene, CDR1 is SEHNR and CDR2 is FQNEAQ (reference sequence). CDR3 length: 16 amino acids. Trimming shortened V by 1 base and J by 4 bases, and 17 bases separated the two germline ends. CDR3 coding DNA: TGTGCCAGCAGCTTAGTCGGGACGACGACCCTTTACGAGCAGTACTTC. It specifies CASSLVGTTTLYEQYF.

This clone was seen only once. J is TRBJ2-7 and V is TRBV6-4, with 7 bases that match TRBD2. With V trimmed by 7 bases and J by 0 bases, 12 bases remained unmatched. The CDR3 contains 16 residues. Germline CDR1 is MRHNA and CDR2 is SNTAGT. CDR3 amino acids: CASTKALAVFSYEQYF. In DNA form, the CDR3 reads TGTGCCAGCACCAAGGCTCTAGCGGTATTCTCCTACGAGCAGTACTTC.

The rearrangement joins TRBV6-5 to TRBJ2-5, with TRBD1 as a possible D gene (5 bases). This CDR3 region has 15 residues. Trimming pared 10 bases from V and 1 base from J, leaving 19 bases between. The germline V gene encodes CDR1 MNHEY and CDR2 SVGAGI. CDR3 amino acids: CATQPTQGRQETQYF. CDR3 bases: TGTGCCACCCAGCCCACCCAGGGTCGCCAAGAGACCCAGTACTTC.

The rearrangement uses TRBV13 and TRBJ2-1, with 16 bases aligning to TRBD2. The CDR3 length is 16 residues. V lost 4 bases and J lost 7; bases outside the gene matches: 4. Germline V lookup: CDR1 PRHDT, CDR2 FYEKMQ (reference sequence). CDR3 sequence (DNA): TGTGCCAGCAGCTCTCCGGGACTAGCGGGAGGGAATGAGCAGTTCTTC. It encodes CASSSPGLAGGNEQFF.